This T cell receptor beta chain stems from a study of shared clonotypes between healthy human individuals. The overall study: Every donor yielded three CD4 naive, three CD4 memory, two CD8 naive and one CD8 memory plate.

Sequencing used immunoSEQ multiplex PCR; TCRdb keeps in-frame clones, though not all of them. The repertoire holds fewer than 1.8 million clones, with approximately 98.5% as singletons. With regard to this clone: This same CDR3 is encoded by further DNA sequences in the sample.

Trimming stripped 3 bases from V and 3 bases from J, with 9 bases between. CDR3 length equals 13 residues. Germline CDR1 and CDR2: KGHSH and LQKENI. Researchers partitioned CD4+ cells into CD45RA+ naive and CD45RA-negative memory subsets. Sequencing was performed on naive CD4+ T cells sorted from blood. Specified subset: CD45RA+ positively selected. The sequence was collected from a man aged 30-40 years in good health. The chain uses TRBV18 and TRBJ2-7; D call uncertain. CDR3 region: CASSPSVYYEQYF. CDR3 sequence (DNA): TGTGCCAGCTCACCCTCGGTGTACTACGAGCAGTACTTC.